These 13 T cell receptor beta chains originate from one sample sequenced in a study of regulatory T cells in long-lasting Graves disease. For TCR beta, libraries came from iRepertoire HTBI primers and Arm-PCR of CDR3 regions. TCRdb ran MiXCR on the multiplex PCR reads and lists one entry per CDR3 protein. The sample carries some 470,000 distinct CDR3 sequences, roughly a fifth recorded once. Time point denoted: persistent/refractory GD, antithyroid drugs over 5 years with positive TRAb. The authors made the TCR library using RNA they extracted from PBMCs. The source material was peripheral blood mononuclear cells (PBMCs), sampled when the disease was refractory, from a patient treated with antithyroid drugs. These receptors were taken from a female donor with Graves disease.

The J gene is TRBJ2-1, the V gene TRBV29-1; D possibly corresponds to TRBD1 (5 bases). V was pared by 6 bases and J by 8 bases, with 17 bases between. The germline V gene has CDR1 SQVTM and CDR2 ANQGSEA. The CDR3 runs 13 residues. This CDR3 is CSVAGKLIHEQFF. The CDR3 DNA is TGCAGCGTGGCAGGGAAACTAATCCATGAGCAGTTCTTC.

This clonotype has ten or more counts. The rearrangement joins TRBV28 to TRBJ1-1; 7 bases are shared with TRBD1. This CDR3 is 16 amino acids long. With 5 bases clipped from V and 1 base from J, the junction kept 10 bases outside the gene matches. The germline gives CDR1 MDHEN, CDR2 SYDVKM. CDR3 loop: CASSTNRGVWNTEAFF. CDR3 nucleotides: TGTGCCAGCAGTACAAACAGGGGAGTCTGGAACACTGAAGCTTTCTTT.

V is TRBV7-3 and J is TRBJ2-3, with 13 nucleotides matching TRBD2. This CDR3 is built from 16 residues. V was clipped by 5 bases and J by 3 bases; unmatched bases: 5. The germline V gene encodes CDR1 SGHTA and CDR2 FQGTGA. The CDR3 DNA reads TGTGCCAGCAGCCAGGGGGGACTAGCGGGAACAGATACGCAGTATTTT. Encoded protein: CASSQGGLAGTDTQYF. Filled out from reference TRBV7-3 and TRBJ2-3, the complete variable domain reads GAGVSQTPSNKVTEKGKYVELRCDPISGHTALYWYRQSLGQGPEFLIYFQGTGAADDSGLPNDRFFAVRPEGSVSTLKIQRTERGDSAVYLCASSQGGLAGTDTQYFGPGTRLTVL.

This clonotype was counted at least ten times. This chain links TRBV6-1 with TRBJ1-2; 7 nucleotides agree with TRBD1. The junction had 14 bases not matched to a gene; V was cut back by 5 bases and J by 5 bases. The CDR3 is 16 residues long. The V gene's germline CDR1 is MNHNS and CDR2 SASEGT. In DNA form, the CDR3 reads TGTGCCAGCAGTAATGCGGGACAGCTTTTTCTTTATGGCTACACCTTC. Amino acid sequence: CASSNAGQLFLYGYTF.

This clonotype has just a few counts. This may come from a read error, since a much larger clone is one base off. The chain couples TRBV2 to TRBJ1-1; D ambiguous. The CDR3 consists of 13 residues. Germline V lookup: CDR1 SNHLY, CDR2 FYNNEI. CDR3 sequence: CASTPGLNTEASF. CDR3 DNA sequence: TGTGCCAGCACCCCAGGATTGAACACTGAAGCTTCCTTT.

This chain links TRBV5-6 with TRBJ2-3, with TRBD1 as a possible D gene (6 bases). Per germline, CDR1 SGHDT and CDR2 YYEEEE. Trimming removed 4 bases at V and 5 bases at J, with 11 bases between. The CDR3 is made up of 13 amino acids. CDR3 in DNA: TGTGCCAGCAGCATCGGACAGCAAGATACGCAGTATTTT. As protein: CASSIGQQDTQYF.

The table lists this clonotype with many counts. The rearrangement uses TRBV7-2 and TRBJ2-2; D possibly corresponds to TRBD2 (6 bases). CDR3 size: 17 residues. The V and J ends lost 3 bases and 2 bases respectively, with 16 bases between them. Germline V CDR1 and CDR2: SGHTA, FQGNSA. CDR3 nucleotide sequence: TGTGCCAGCAGCTTGGGACTCACGGGACCCAACACCGGGGAGCTGTTTTTT. Translating gives CASSLGLTGPNTGELFF.

The V call is TRBV29-1, the J call TRBJ2-2; 7 bases line up with TRBD2. This CDR3 is built from 14 residues. CDR1 is SQVTM, CDR2 ANQGSEA, per germline. V lost 8 bases, J lost 6 bases, and 12 bases stayed unmatched. In nucleotides, the CDR3 is TGCAGCATAACGCGGGAGAAGTACCCCGGGGAGCTGTTTTTT. Translating gives CSITREKYPGELFF.

This clonotype was seen many times. The chain recombines TRBV28 with TRBJ1-1; no reliable D call. Germline values: CDR1 MDHEN, CDR2 SYDVKM. The length of the CDR3 is 17 residues. Between the trimmed V and J ends, which lost 2 bases and 0 bases, there was a span of 16 bases. CDR3 amino acids: CASSLLMRRRMNTEAFF. The CDR3 region has the DNA TGTGCCAGCAGTTTACTTATGCGGAGGAGAATGAACACTGAAGCTTTCTTT.

This chain links TRBV10-3 with TRBJ1-6; D is unclear. Germline-derived CDR1 and CDR2 are ENHRY and SYGVKD. Trimming took off 10 bases at V and 0 bases at J, with 19 bases between the two ends. The CDR3 runs 17 residues. CDR3 in DNA: TGTGCCAGCAGGCCTTCTTTCGGAGTCTCCTATAATTCACCCCTCCACTTT. It specifies CASRPSFGVSYNSPLHF.

Comments on this clonotype: A junction end diverges from the germline sequence, so it may reflect a read error. This rearrangement joins TRBV6-9 to TRBJ2-7; the D is unclear. Germline V gene sequence: CDR1 MNHGY, CDR2 SVAAGI. The CDR3 runs to 11 residues. CDR3 nucleotide sequence: TGTGCCAGCAGTTACTCTTACGAGCAGCACTTC. Its translation is CASSYSYEQHF.

The chain combines TRBV7-9 with TRBJ2-5; 7 bases are shared with TRBD1. Trimming at V came to 2 bases and at J to 2 bases, leaving 5 bases not matched to a gene. Germline-derived CDR1 and CDR2 are SEHNR and FQNEAQ (reference sequence). The CDR3 has 15 residues. The CDR3 region is CASSLLGRGQETQYF. DNA for the CDR3: TGTGCCAGCAGCTTACTGGGCAGGGGGCAAGAGACCCAGTACTTC.

This clonotype appeared many times. As DNA, the CDR3 is TGTGCCAGCACCCCAGTTCCCCCCGAGCAGTACTTC. This sequence encodes CASTPVPPEQYF. The chain has TRBV6-1 and TRBJ2-7; the D is unclear. V was clipped by 7 bases and J by 6 bases, with 13 bases between them. Germline assignment: CDR1 MNHNS and CDR2 SASEGT. The CDR3 covers 12 residues.